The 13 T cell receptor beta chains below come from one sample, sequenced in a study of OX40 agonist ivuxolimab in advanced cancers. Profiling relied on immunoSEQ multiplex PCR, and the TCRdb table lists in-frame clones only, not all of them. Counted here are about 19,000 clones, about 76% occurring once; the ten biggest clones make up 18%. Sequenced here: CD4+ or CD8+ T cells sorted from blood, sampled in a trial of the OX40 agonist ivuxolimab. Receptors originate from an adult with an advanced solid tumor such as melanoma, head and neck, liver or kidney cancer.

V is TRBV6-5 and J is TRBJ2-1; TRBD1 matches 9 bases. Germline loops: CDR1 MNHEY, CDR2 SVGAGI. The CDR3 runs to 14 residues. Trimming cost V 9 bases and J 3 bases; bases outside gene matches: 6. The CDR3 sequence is CASNRGRSYNEQFF. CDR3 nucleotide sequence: TGTGCCAGTAACAGGGGGCGAAGCTACAATGAGCAGTTCTTC.

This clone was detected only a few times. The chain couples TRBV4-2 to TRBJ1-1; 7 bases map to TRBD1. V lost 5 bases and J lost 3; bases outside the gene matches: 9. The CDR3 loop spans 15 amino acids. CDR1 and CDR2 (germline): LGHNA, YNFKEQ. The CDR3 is CASSLLQGRYTEAFF. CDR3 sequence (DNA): TGTGCCAGCAGCTTGCTACAGGGGAGATACACTGAAGCTTTCTTT.

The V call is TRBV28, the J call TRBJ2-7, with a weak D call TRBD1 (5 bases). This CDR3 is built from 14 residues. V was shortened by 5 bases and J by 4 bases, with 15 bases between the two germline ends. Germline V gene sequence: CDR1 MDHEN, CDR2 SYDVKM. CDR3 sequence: CASSPRTRPYEQYF. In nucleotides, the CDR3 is TGTGCCAGCAGTCCAAGGACAAGACCTTACGAGCAGTACTTC. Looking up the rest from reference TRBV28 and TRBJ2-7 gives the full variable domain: DVKVTQSSRYLVKRTGEKVFLECVQDMDHENMFWYRQDPGLGLRLIYFSYDVKMKEKGDIPEGYSVSREKKERFSLILESASTNQTSMYLCASSPRTRPYEQYFGPGTRLTVT.

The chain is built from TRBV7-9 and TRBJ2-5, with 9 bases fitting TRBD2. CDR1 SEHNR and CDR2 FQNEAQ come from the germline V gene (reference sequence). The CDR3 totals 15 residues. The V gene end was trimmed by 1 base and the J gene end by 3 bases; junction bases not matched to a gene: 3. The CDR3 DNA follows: TGTGCCAGCAGCTTAGGGGTAGCGGGGGAAGAGACCCAGTACTTC. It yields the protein CASSLGVAGEETQYF.

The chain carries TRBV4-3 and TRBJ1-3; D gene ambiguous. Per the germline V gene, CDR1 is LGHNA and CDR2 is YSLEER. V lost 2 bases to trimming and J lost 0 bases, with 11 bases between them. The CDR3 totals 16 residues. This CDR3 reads CASSQTLYTSGNTIYF. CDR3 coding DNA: TGCGCCAGCAGCCAAACCCTGTACACCTCTGGAAACACCATATATTTT.

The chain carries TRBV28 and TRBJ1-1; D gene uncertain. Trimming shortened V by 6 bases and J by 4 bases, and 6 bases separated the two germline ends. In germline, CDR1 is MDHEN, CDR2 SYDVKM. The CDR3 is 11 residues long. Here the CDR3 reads CASREGTEAFF. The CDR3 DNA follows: TGTGCCAGCAGGGAGGGCACTGAAGCTTTCTTT.

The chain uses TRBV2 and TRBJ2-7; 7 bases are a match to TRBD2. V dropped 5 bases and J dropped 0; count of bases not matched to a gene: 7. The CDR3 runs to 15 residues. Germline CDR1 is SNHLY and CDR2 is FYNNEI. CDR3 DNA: TGTGCCAGCAGTCGGGACTACACCAGCTCCTACGAGCAGTACTTC. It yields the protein CASSRDYTSSYEQYF.

Written as DNA, the CDR3 is TGTGCCAGCAGCTTTGGGGACTCTGGGGCCAACGTCCTGACTTTC. This encodes CASSFGDSGANVLTF. The chain employs TRBV11-2 and TRBJ2-6; D remains unclear. From germline, CDR1 is SGHAT and CDR2 FQNNGV. The V gene lost 3 bases and the J gene lost 0 bases, with 6 bases spanning the gap. The CDR3 loop spans 15 amino acids.

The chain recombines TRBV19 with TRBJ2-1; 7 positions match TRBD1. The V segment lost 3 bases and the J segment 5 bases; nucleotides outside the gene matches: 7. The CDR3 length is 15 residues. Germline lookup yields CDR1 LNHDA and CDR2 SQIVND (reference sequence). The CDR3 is CASSILGQQDNEQFF. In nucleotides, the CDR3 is TGTGCCAGTAGTATCTTGGGACAGCAGGACAATGAGCAGTTCTTC. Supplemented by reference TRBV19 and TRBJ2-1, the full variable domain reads DGGITQSPKYLFRKEGQNVTLSCEQNLNHDAMYWYRQDPGQGLRLIYYSQIVNDFQKGDIAEGYSVSREKKESFPLTVTSAQKNPTAFYLCASSILGQQDNEQFFGPGTRLTVL.

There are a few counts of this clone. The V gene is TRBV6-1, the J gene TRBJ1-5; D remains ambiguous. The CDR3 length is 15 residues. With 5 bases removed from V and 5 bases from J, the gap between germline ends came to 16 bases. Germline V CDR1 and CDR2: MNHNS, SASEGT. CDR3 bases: TGTGCCAGCAGTCCCTTCGGGGAACTCGATCAGCCCCAGCATTTT. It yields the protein CASSPFGELDQPQHF.

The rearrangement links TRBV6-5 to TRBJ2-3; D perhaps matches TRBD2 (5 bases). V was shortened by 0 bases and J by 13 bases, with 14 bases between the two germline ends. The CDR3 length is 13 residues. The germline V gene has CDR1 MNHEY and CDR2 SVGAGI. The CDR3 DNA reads TGTGCCAGCAGTTACTCGACTCCTGGGCGGGAGTATTTT. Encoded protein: CASSYSTPGREYF.

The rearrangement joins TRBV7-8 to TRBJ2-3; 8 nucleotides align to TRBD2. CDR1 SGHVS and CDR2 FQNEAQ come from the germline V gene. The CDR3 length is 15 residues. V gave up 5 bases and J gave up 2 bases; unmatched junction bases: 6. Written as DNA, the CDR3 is TGTGCCAGCAGCCCCGGGGGGGCCAACACAGATACGCAGTATTTT. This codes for CASSPGGANTDTQYF.

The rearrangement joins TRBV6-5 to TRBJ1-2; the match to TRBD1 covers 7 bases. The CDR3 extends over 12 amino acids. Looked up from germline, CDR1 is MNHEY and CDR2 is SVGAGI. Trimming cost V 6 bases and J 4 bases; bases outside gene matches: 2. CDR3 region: CASSRDSYGYTF. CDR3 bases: TGTGCCAGCAGCCGGGACAGCTATGGCTACACCTTC.